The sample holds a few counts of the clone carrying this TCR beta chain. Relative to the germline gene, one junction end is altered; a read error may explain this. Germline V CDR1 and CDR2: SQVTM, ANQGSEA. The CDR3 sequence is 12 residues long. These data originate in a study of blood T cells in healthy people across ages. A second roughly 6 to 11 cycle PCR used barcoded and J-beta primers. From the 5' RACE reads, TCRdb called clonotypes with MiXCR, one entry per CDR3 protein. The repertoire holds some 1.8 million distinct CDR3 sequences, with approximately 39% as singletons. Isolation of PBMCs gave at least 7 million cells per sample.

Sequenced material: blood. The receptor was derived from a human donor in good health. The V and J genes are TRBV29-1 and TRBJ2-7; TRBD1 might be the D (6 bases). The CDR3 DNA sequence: TGCAGCGTTAAAGAGACAGGCTACGAGCAGTACTTC. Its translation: CSVKETGYEQYF.